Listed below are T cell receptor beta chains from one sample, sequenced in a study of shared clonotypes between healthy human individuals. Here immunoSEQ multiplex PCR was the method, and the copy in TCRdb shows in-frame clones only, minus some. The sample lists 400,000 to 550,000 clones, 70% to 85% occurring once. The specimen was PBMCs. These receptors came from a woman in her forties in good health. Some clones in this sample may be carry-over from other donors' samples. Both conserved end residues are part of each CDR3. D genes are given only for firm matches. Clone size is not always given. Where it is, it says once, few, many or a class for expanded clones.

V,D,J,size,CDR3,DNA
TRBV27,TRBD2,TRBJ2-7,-,CASSPGTSGRRSSYEQYF,TGTGCCAGCAGTCCCGGGACTAGCGGGAGGAGGAGCTCCTACGAGCAGTACTTC
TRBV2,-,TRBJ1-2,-,CASKMGVIGYTF,TGTGCCAGCAAGATGGGGGTAATTGGCTACACCTTC
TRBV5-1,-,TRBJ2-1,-,CASSPETYNEQFF,TGCGCCAGCAGCCCGGAGACCTACAATGAGCAGTTCTTC
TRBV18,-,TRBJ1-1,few,CASSPRTEMNTEAFF,TGTGCCAGCTCACCACGGACAGAGATGAACACTGAAGCTTTCTTT
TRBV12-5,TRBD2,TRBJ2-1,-,CASGLVLGTRTRYEQFF,TGTGCTAGTGGTTTGGTACTGGGGACTAGAACAAGGTATGAGCAGTTCTTC
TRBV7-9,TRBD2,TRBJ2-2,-,CASSFTSVLNTGELFF,TGTGCCAGCAGTTTTACTAGCGTTTTGAACACCGGGGAGCTGTTTTTT
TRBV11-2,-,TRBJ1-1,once,CASLLTQGMNTEAFF,TGTGCCAGCTTACTAACACAGGGTATGAACACTGAAGCTTTCTTT
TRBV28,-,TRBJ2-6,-,CASSSRTASGANVLTF,TGTGCCAGCAGTTCCCGGACTGCCTCTGGGGCCAACGTCCTGACTTTC
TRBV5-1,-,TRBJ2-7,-,CASSTQELYEQYF,TGCGCCAGCAGCACCCAGGAGCTGTACGAGCAGTACTTC
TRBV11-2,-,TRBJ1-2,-,CASSPTGYGYTF,TGTGCCAGCAGCCCCACAGGGTATGGCTACACCTTC
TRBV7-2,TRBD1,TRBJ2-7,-,CASSLVGKRDRPYEQYF,TGTGCCAGCAGCTTAGTCGGGAAAAGGGACAGACCTTACGAGCAGTACTTC
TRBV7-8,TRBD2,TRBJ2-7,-,CASSFGTSISYEQYF,TGTGCCAGCAGCTTTGGGACTAGTATTTCCTACGAGCAGTACTTC
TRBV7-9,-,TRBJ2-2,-,CASSLKGPMNTGELFF,TGTGCCAGCAGCTTAAAGGGTCCCATGAACACCGGGGAGCTGTTTTTT
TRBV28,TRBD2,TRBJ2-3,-,CASSLSAGGRSDTQYF,TGTGCCAGCAGTTTATCGGCGGGAGGGAGATCAGATACGCAGTATTTT
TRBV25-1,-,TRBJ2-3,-,CASSGSTDTQYF,TGTGCCAGCAGTGGTAGCACAGATACGCAGTATTTT
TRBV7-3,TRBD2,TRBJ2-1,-,CASSLLASGYNEQFF,TGTGCCAGCAGCTTATTGGCTAGCGGTTACAATGAGCAGTTCTTC
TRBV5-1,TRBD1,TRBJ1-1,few,CASSLATGANTEAFF,TGCGCCAGCAGCTTGGCGACAGGGGCGAACACTGAAGCTTTCTTT
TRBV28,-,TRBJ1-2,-,CASSYDSYGYTF,TGTGCCAGCAGTTACGACAGCTATGGCTACACCTTC
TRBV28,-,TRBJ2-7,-,CASSSSSYEQYF,TGTGCCAGCAGTTCCTCCTCCTACGAGCAGTACTTC
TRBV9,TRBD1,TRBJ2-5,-,CASSAGTGRETQYF,TGTGCCAGCAGCGCTGGGACAGGGAGGGAGACCCAGTACTTC
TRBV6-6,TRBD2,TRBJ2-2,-,CASTMSSGKNTGELFF,TGTGCCAGCACTATGTCTAGCGGAAAGAACACCGGGGAGCTGTTTTTT
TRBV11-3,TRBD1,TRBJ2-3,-,CASSQGPTGGGTDTQYF,TGTGCCAGCAGCCAAGGACCGACAGGGGGCGGCACAGATACGCAGTATTTT
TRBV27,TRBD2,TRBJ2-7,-,CASSPTSGSYEQYF,TGTGCCAGCAGCCCCACTAGCGGTTCCTACGAGCAGTACTTC
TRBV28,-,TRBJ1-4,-,CASSQPRGSANEKLFF,TGTGCCAGCAGCCAACCGAGGGGGTCAGCGAATGAAAAACTGTTTTTT
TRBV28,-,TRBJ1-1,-,CASSFPRGGTEAFF,TGTGCCAGCAGTTTCCCCAGGGGTGGGACTGAAGCTTTCTTT
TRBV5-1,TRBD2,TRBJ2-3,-,CASSLALAVPDTQYF,TGCGCCAGCAGCCTGGCGCTAGCGGTCCCAGATACGCAGTATTTT
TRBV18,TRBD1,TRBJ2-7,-,CASSRTGDTSYEQYF,TGTGCCAGCTCACGGACAGGGGATACCTCCTACGAGCAGTACTTC
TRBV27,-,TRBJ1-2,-,CASSFPGNYGYTF,TGTGCCAGCAGTTTCCCAGGGAACTATGGCTACACCTTC
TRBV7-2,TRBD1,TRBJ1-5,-,CASSLAGQGLRQPQHF,TGTGCCAGCAGCTTAGCAGGACAGGGGTTAAGACAGCCCCAGCATTTT
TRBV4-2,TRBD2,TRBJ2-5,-,CASSPAGEGVEETQYF,TGTGCCAGCAGCCCCGCGGGGGAGGGAGTGGAGGAGACCCAGTACTTC
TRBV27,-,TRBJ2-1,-,CASSSIGLGTDNEQFF,TGTGCCAGCAGTTCGATCGGCCTGGGGACCGACAATGAGCAGTTCTTC
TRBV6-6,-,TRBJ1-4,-,CASSHREGDEKLFF,TGTGCCAGCAGCCACAGGGAGGGCGATGAAAAACTGTTTTTT
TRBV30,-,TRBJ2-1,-,CAWTVFRGANNEQFF,TGTGCCTGGACCGTCTTCAGGGGGGCTAACAATGAGCAGTTCTTC
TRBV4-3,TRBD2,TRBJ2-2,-,CASSQAGLASNTGELFF,TGCGCCAGCAGCCAGGCCGGACTAGCGTCGAACACCGGGGAGCTGTTTTTT
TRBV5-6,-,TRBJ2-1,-,CASSLPHGGEQFF,TGTGCCAGCAGCTTACCTCATGGAGGGGAGCAGTTCTTC
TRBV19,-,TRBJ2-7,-,CASASGLHYEQYF,TGTGCCAGTGCAAGTGGATTACACTACGAGCAGTACTTC
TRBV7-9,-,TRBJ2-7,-,CASSRLNYEQYF,TGTGCCAGCAGCCGATTGAACTACGAGCAGTACTTC
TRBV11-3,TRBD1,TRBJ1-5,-,CASGTGGLNQPQHF,TGTGCCAGCGGGACAGGGGGCCTCAATCAGCCCCAGCATTTT
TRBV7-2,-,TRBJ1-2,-,CASSLGRATANSYGYTF,TGTGCCAGCAGCTTAGGTCGCGCGACAGCGAACTCCTATGGCTACACCTTC
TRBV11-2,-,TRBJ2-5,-,CASSLRRGETQYF,TGTGCCAGCAGCTTAAGGCGGGGAGAGACCCAGTACTTC
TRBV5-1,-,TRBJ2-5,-,CASSLDVAGVQETQYF,TGCGCCAGCAGCTTGGACGTGGCAGGGGTCCAAGAGACCCAGTACTTC